This section outlines one T cell receptor beta chain sequence together with its context. This clonotype occurred a few times. Its binding antigen is unknown. No base-level quality is on record; no much larger clone is a single base apart. The entry originates in a study of T-cell reconstitution after alpha-beta-depleted transplantation in children (TCRdb year 2016). In the study overall: Using TCR repertoire profiling, the study quantitatively followed how T-cell immune reconstitution unfolded in children after TCRalphabeta/CD19-depleted allogeneic hematopoietic cell transplantation.

Library preparation used PCR. The instrument given in TCRdb is Illumina HiSeq 2500. TCR libraries were prepared with molecular barcoding, using unique molecular identifiers to normalize TCRbeta repertoire quantification. TCRdb reanalyzed the raw reads on its own, using fastp at Q25 for trimming and MiXCR for clone calling, and kept in-frame beta chains. One record per CDR3 amino acid sequence lists the most common genes and DNA. The sample table shows hundreds of thousands of distinct CDR3 sequences, and around 9.6% are seen once. The top ten clones comprise less than 8% of the sample. From the germline V gene, CDR1 is ENHRY and CDR2 is SYGVKD. Its CDR3 holds 15 amino acids, cysteine through phenylalanine. The CDR3 DNA has 45 bases and is translated from base 1. V is cut back by 0 bases and J by 5 bases, with 7 bases in the junction unmatched.

The rearranged segments are TRBV10-3 and TRBJ2-7; 7 middle bases align to TRBD1. The origin of this receptor is a human donor who donated a stem cell graft to a child with acute lymphoblastic leukemia. Sequencing used PBMCs from the stem cell graft donor, obtained from the stem cell graft. The CDR3 region has the sequence CAISESVQGVNEQYF. The nucleotide sequence is given as TGTGCCATCAGTGAGTCGGTTCAGGGGGTCAACGAGCAGTACTTC.